This passage covers 12 T cell receptor beta chains from one sample sequenced in a study of OX40 agonist ivuxolimab in advanced cancers. The data were produced by immunoSEQ multiplex PCR, yet TCRdb's version contains in-frame clones alone and is incomplete. The table has around 56,000 clones, about 79% seen once. The material was CD4+ or CD8+ T cells sorted from blood, obtained in a trial of the OX40 agonist ivuxolimab. These receptors were collected from an adult with an advanced solid tumor such as melanoma, head and neck, liver or kidney cancer.

V gene TRBV6-6 combines with J gene TRBJ1-5; D perhaps matches TRBD1 (5 bases). The CDR3 sequence is 14 residues long. From germline, CDR1 is MNHNY and CDR2 SVGAGI (reference sequence). V lost 7 bases and J lost 3, with 13 bases in between. In DNA, the CDR3 is TGTGCCAGCAAACCCGGGACGGCCAATCAGCCCCAGCATTTT. Protein product: CASKPGTANQPQHF.

V and J are TRBV9 and TRBJ2-5; 11 positions match TRBD2. Germline CDR1 SGDLS, CDR2 YYNGEE. Trimming removed 1 base from V and 1 base from J; junction bases left unmatched: 0. The CDR3 has 15 residues. CDR3 sequence (DNA): TGTGCCAGCAGCGTAACTAGCGGGGGCCAAGAGACCCAGTACTTC. It specifies CASSVTSGGQETQYF.

J is TRBJ1-1 and V is TRBV9, with 9 bases lining up with TRBD1. Trimming took 0 bases from V and 8 from J; bases not matched to a gene: 11. The CDR3 loop spans 16 amino acids. Germline CDR1 is SGDLS and CDR2 is YYNGEE. This chain's CDR3 is CASSVVILGTGQEAFF. Written as DNA, the CDR3 is TGTGCCAGCAGCGTAGTTATCCTCGGGACAGGGCAAGAAGCTTTCTTT.

The chain recombines TRBV19 with TRBJ2-3, with D unresolved. Trimming left V 7 bases short and J 2 bases short, with 22 bases between. Germline loops: CDR1 LNHDA, CDR2 SQIVND (reference sequence). The CDR3 has 17 residues. CDR3 sequence: CASKKHARNSITDTQYF. CDR3 DNA sequence: TGTGCCAGTAAAAAGCACGCCCGGAACAGTATCACAGATACGCAGTATTTT. Complete variable domain (other parts from reference TRBV19 and TRBJ2-3): DGGITQSPKYLFRKEGQNVTLSCEQNLNHDAMYWYRQDPGQGLRLIYYSQIVNDFQKGDIAEGYSVSREKKESFPLTVTSAQKNPTAFYLCASKKHARNSITDTQYFGPGTRLTVL.

The chain combines TRBV19 with TRBJ2-1; weak D call: TRBD1 (5 bases). V was trimmed by 5 bases and J by 10 bases, leaving 18 bases between them. The germline V gene encodes CDR1 LNHDA and CDR2 SQIVND (reference sequence). This CDR3 comprises 14 residues. This CDR3 reads CASSSAGRQREQFF. For the CDR3, the DNA is TGTGCCAGTAGTTCGGCAGGGCGTCAAAGGGAGCAGTTCTTC.

The genes are TRBV16 and TRBJ2-7, with 7 bases lining up with TRBD2. CDR3 length: 14 amino acids. CDR1 is KGHSY and CDR2 is FQNENV in the germline V gene. The V and J ends lost 4 bases and 5 bases, in that order; junction bases with no gene match: 8. CDR3 in amino acids: CASSRAAGLNEQYF. CDR3 coding DNA: TGTGCCAGCAGCCGTGCAGCGGGGCTGAACGAGCAGTACTTC.

This clone was seen just once. The chain recombines TRBV7-3 with TRBJ1-1, with TRBD1 identical over 9 bases. The CDR3 length is 13 residues. The V gene's germline CDR1 is SGHTA and CDR2 FQGTGA. The V and J ends lost 1 base and 9 bases, in that order; junction bases with no gene match: 3. This CDR3 reads CASSLRQGVKAFF. The CDR3, as DNA: TGTGCCAGCAGCTTAAGACAGGGGGTAAAAGCTTTCTTT.

This clone was seen more than once but under ten times. The chain has TRBV7-6 and TRBJ2-3; the D call may be TRBD1 or TRBD2 (5 bases each). Trimming cost V 5 bases and J 4 bases, with 13 bases left between them. CDR3 length equals 14 residues. Germline CDR1 is SGHVS and CDR2 is FNYEAQ. The CDR3 DNA is TGTGCCAGCAGCCTACTTCGGGGCCCAGATACGCAGTATTTT. It encodes CASSLLRGPDTQYF.

This clone was detected once. The CDR3 is CATKGYSSYNEQFF. CDR3 nucleotides: TGTGCCACCAAGGGCTATAGCTCCTACAATGAGCAGTTCTTC. The chain employs TRBV6-6 and TRBJ2-1; D remains ambiguous. This CDR3 has 14 residues. Germline lookup yields CDR1 MNHNY and CDR2 SVGAGI (reference sequence). The germline V and J ends were trimmed by 10 bases and 0 bases, with 13 bases remaining between them.

The CDR3 loop is CASSQTPFGGSNNEQFF. CDR3 in DNA: TGTGCCAGCAGCCAAACCCCCTTTGGGGGGTCGAACAATGAGCAGTTCTTC. The chain uses TRBV14 and TRBJ2-1; the D gene is possibly TRBD2 (6 bases). CDR3 size: 17 residues. Germline V gene lookup returns CDR1 SGHDN and CDR2 FVKESK. Trimming removed 2 bases at V and 5 bases at J, with 19 bases between.

The V call is TRBV11-3, the J call TRBJ2-1; D uncertain. Germline CDR1 and CDR2: SGHNT and YENEEA. The germline V and J ends were trimmed by 2 bases and 7 bases, with 6 bases remaining between them. This CDR3 contains 12 residues. DNA for the CDR3: TGTGCCAGCAGCTTAAAGGAGAATGAGCAGTTCTTC. Protein: CASSLKENEQFF.

The V and J genes are TRBV2 and TRBJ2-1; TRBD2 matches 10 bases. Germline lookup yields CDR1 SNHLY and CDR2 FYNNEI. The junction had 6 bases not matched to a gene; V was cut back by 5 bases and J by 5 bases. The CDR3 covers 15 residues. The CDR3 DNA sequence: TGTGCCAGCAGTTTACGGACTAGCGGCAACAATGAGCAGTTCTTC. It is translated as CASSLRTSGNNEQFF.